This T cell receptor beta chain was recovered during a study of response to subunit inactivated influenza vaccine. The V segment lost 5 bases and the J segment 10 bases; nucleotides outside the gene matches: 8. The CDR3 is made up of 14 amino acids. This clonotype has just a few counts. One entry per CDR3 protein results from TCRdb running MiXCR on the RT-PCR reads. The profile shows approximately 530,000 distinct CDR3 sequences, over 10% of them singletons. V gene TRBV12-3 or TRBV12-4 combines with J gene TRBJ1-6, with TRBD1 matching over 7 bases. The receptor comes from a man in his fifties who received an inactivated influenza vaccine. The sample was PBMCs from blood, taken around seven weeks after vaccination. For the CDR3, the DNA is TGTGCCAGCAGTCCAGGGGGGGCCCCATCACCCCTCCACTTT. This encodes CASSPGGAPSPLHF.